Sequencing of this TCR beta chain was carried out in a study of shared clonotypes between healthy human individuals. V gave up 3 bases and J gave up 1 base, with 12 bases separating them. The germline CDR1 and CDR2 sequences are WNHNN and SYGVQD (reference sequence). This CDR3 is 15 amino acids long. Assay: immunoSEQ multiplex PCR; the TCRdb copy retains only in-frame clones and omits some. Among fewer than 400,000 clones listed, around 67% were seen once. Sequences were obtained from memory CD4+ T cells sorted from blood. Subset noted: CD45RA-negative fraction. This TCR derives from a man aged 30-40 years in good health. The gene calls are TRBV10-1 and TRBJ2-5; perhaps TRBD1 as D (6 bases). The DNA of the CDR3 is TGCGCCAGCAGTGAAGGGGTGGGGGCCCAAGAGACCCAGTACTTC. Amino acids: CASSEGVGAQETQYF.